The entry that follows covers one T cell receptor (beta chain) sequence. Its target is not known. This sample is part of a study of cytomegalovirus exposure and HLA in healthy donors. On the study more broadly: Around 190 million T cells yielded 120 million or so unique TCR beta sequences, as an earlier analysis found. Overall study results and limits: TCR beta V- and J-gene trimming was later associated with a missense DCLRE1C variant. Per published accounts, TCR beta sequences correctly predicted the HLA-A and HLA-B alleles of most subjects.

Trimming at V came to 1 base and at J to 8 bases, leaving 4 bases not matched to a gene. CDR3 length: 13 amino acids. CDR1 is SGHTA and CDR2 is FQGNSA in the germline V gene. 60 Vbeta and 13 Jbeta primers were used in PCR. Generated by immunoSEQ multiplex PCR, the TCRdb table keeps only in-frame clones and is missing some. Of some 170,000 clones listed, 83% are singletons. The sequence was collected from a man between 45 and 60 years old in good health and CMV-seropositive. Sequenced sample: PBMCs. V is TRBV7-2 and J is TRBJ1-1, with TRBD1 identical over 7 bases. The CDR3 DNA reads TGTGCCAGCAGCTTAGTGCGACAGGGAGAAGCTTTCTTT. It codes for CASSLVRQGEAFF.